Following are 14 T cell receptor beta chains from one sample sequenced in a study of blood T cell repertoires in COVID-19 (dated by TCRdb to the early 2020s). The library was generated by the immunoSEQ multiplex PCR assay. This is the immuneACCESS table as TCRdb keeps it, with only in-frame sequences that have V and J called. A part of the clones is gone; compared with another copy, unresolved V genes explain less than half, and the rest is unexplained. Counted in this sample were approximately 190,000 clones; 80% to 85% of them appeared once. The ten largest clones take up around 20% of the sample. Sequenced: peripheral blood. These receptors all come from a human donor in a cohort sampled during active COVID-19.

Only one count was recorded for this clone. The chain couples TRBV19 to TRBJ2-4; TRBD2 is a possible D gene (5 bases). Trimming shortened V by 3 bases and J by 0 bases, and 12 bases separated the two germline ends. The CDR3 runs to 16 residues. CDR1 LNHDA and CDR2 SQIVND come from the germline V gene (reference sequence). CDR3 sequence reads: CASSIGVQIAKNIQYF. DNA of the CDR3: TGTGCCAGTAGTATCGGGGTTCAGATAGCCAAAAACATTCAGTACTTC.

The V and J genes are TRBV5-1 and TRBJ2-2, with D unresolved. V shed 2 bases and J shed 0 bases, with 5 bases lying between them. Germline V gene data show CDR1 as SGHRS and CDR2 as YFSETQ. The CDR3 covers 14 residues. The CDR3 region has the DNA TGCGCCAGCAGCTTACGAGCGAACACCGGGGAGCTGTTTTTT. The encoded protein is CASSLRANTGELFF. The whole variable domain, filled in from reference TRBV5-1 and TRBJ2-2, reads KAGVTQTPRYLIKTRGQQVTLSCSPISGHRSVSWYQQTPGQGLQFLFEYFSETQRNKGNFPGRFSGRQFSNSRSEMNVSTLELGDSALYLCASSLRANTGELFFGEGSRLTVL.

The chain combines TRBV19 with TRBJ1-3, with a tentative D call TRBD1 (5 bases). This CDR3 has 14 residues. V lost 6 bases, J lost 8 bases, and 17 bases lay in between. Germline CDR1 and CDR2: LNHDA and SQIVND (reference sequence). In DNA form, the CDR3 reads TGTGCCAGTAGGGTCGTTGGGGCGGGAGACACCATATATTTT. This codes for CASRVVGAGDTIYF.

This clone has more than one count but fewer than ten. The chain has TRBV19 and TRBJ2-2; D perhaps matches TRBD1 (6 bases). This CDR3 contains 14 residues. Per germline, CDR1 LNHDA and CDR2 SQIVND (reference sequence). V was trimmed by 10 bases and J by 6 bases, leaving 18 bases between them. The CDR3 DNA is TGTGCCACCCAGGTGACAGGAGGACCCGGGGAGCTGTTTTTT. Its protein is CATQVTGGPGELFF.

V gene TRBV7-2 combines with J gene TRBJ2-4; D possibly corresponds to TRBD1 (6 bases). The CDR3 covers 14 residues. The V and J ends lost 2 bases and 7 bases respectively, with 12 bases between them. Germline-derived CDR1 and CDR2 are SGHTA and FQGNSA. As DNA, the CDR3 is TGTGCCAGCAGCTTAACAACAGGGATGAACATTCAGTACTTC. Protein product: CASSLTTGMNIQYF.

The chain carries TRBV7-8 and TRBJ2-5; D gene ambiguous. This CDR3 contains 14 residues. Trimming removed 2 bases at V and 1 base at J, with 8 bases between. CDR1 and CDR2 from the germline V gene are SGHVS and FQNEAQ. CDR3 loop: CASSLFFSQETQYF. DNA for the CDR3: TGTGCCAGCAGCTTATTCTTTAGCCAAGAGACCCAGTACTTC.

A few counts support this clone. Other DNA sequences in this sample translate to the same CDR3. V is TRBV5-1 and J is TRBJ2-2; weak D call: TRBD1 (5 bases). The V end lost 5 bases, the J end lost 2 bases, and 10 bases lay between the germline ends. The germline gives CDR1 SGHRS, CDR2 YFSETQ. The CDR3 totals 14 residues. The CDR3 DNA reads TGCGCCAGCAGTCTAGACAGCAACACCGGGGAGCTGTTTTTT. It yields the protein CASSLDSNTGELFF.

This chain connects TRBV19 to TRBJ1-2; 10 nucleotides align to TRBD1. Trimming took 7 bases from V and 6 from J; bases not matched to a gene: 11. This CDR3 is built from 15 residues. Germline CDR1 reads LNHDA; CDR2 reads SQIVND (reference sequence). The CDR3 coding sequence is TGTGCCAGTACATGGGTTTTGGGACAGGGGAATGGCTACACCTTC. It codes for CASTWVLGQGNGYTF.

The chain has TRBV5-1 and TRBJ2-1; D possibly corresponds to TRBD1 (6 bases). This CDR3 has 14 amino acids. Germline V lookup: CDR1 SGHRS, CDR2 YFSETQ. V was clipped by 3 bases and J by 10 bases, with 17 bases between them. CDR3 sequence reads: CASSSQTGGLEQFF. As DNA, the CDR3 is TGCGCCAGCAGCTCCCAGACAGGCGGCCTCGAGCAGTTCTTC.

In this sample, this clone turned up many times. The CDR3, as DNA: TGTGCCAGCAGCCAACCATTCACAGATACGCAGTATTTT. Translation gives CASSQPFTDTQYF. V gene TRBV3-1 (or the pseudogene TRBV3-2) combines with J gene TRBJ2-3; D is ambiguous. V gave up 2 bases and J gave up 2 bases, with 5 bases separating them. The germline CDR1 and CDR2 sequences are LGHDT and YNNKEL (reference sequence). CDR3 length: 13 residues.

V and J are TRBV29-1 and TRBJ1-2; no clear D gene. The CDR3 is made up of 14 amino acids. Germline V gene lookup returns CDR1 SQVTM and CDR2 ANQGSEA. The ends were cut back, 1 base at V and 8 bases at J, with 17 bases in the middle. In nucleotides, the CDR3 is TGCAGCGTTGAAGGTCGGCCGGAGTTTACGGGCTACACCTTC. Its translation is CSVEGRPEFTGYTF.

The chain is built from TRBV3-1 (or the pseudogene TRBV3-2) and TRBJ2-2, with D possibly matching TRBD1 (5 bases). V lost 5 bases and J lost 1, with 23 bases in between. From germline, CDR1 is LGHDT and CDR2 YNNKEL (reference sequence). This CDR3 has 19 amino acids. CDR3 bases: TGTGCCAGCAGCTATCCTCGCTCAGGGAAGTTGTTGAACACCGGGGAGCTGTTTTTT. This codes for CASSYPRSGKLLNTGELFF.

V gene TRBV3-1 (or the pseudogene TRBV3-2) combines with J gene TRBJ2-1; D not resolved. CDR1 and CDR2 (germline): LGHDT, YNNKEL (reference sequence). The ends were cut back, 4 bases at V and 12 bases at J, with 10 bases in the middle. The CDR3 totals 11 residues. This CDR3 is CASSRGPGQFF. In DNA, the CDR3 is TGTGCCAGCAGCCGTGGGCCAGGGCAGTTCTTC.

The chain carries TRBV6-5 and TRBJ2-5, with D possibly TRBD2 on 5 matching bases. CDR3 length equals 14 residues. Germline lookup yields CDR1 MNHEY and CDR2 SVGAGI. V gave up 7 bases and J gave up 4 bases, with 16 bases separating them. CDR3 region: CASTATSPRETQYF. The CDR3 DNA reads TGTGCCAGCACCGCAACTAGTCCCAGAGAGACCCAGTACTTC.